The clone carrying this TCR beta chain was found a few times. Its antigen is as yet unknown. The CDR3 loop spans 17 amino acids. V lost 2 bases, J lost 4 bases, and 8 bases stayed unmatched. Germline V gene data show CDR1 as LGHDT and CDR2 as YNNKEL (reference sequence). The sample originates from a study of identical twins. General study results and limits: Low generation probability was overrepresented in out-of-frame alpha sequences shared by twins. There was more out-of-frame TCR alpha sharing in monozygotic twins than models estimated.

TCRdb reanalysed the 5' RACE reads using MiXCR and keeps one entry per CDR3 protein. The sample carries roughly 1.6 million distinct CDR3 sequences, around 29% recorded once. The chain recombines TRBV3-1 with TRBJ2-7, with 13 bases fitting TRBD2. The sequencing input was cord blood. This TCR came from a newborn girl in good health. The CDR3: CASSQQLAGGPMYEQYF. Written as DNA, the CDR3 is TGTGCCAGCAGCCAACAACTAGCGGGAGGGCCAATGTACGAGCAGTACTTC.